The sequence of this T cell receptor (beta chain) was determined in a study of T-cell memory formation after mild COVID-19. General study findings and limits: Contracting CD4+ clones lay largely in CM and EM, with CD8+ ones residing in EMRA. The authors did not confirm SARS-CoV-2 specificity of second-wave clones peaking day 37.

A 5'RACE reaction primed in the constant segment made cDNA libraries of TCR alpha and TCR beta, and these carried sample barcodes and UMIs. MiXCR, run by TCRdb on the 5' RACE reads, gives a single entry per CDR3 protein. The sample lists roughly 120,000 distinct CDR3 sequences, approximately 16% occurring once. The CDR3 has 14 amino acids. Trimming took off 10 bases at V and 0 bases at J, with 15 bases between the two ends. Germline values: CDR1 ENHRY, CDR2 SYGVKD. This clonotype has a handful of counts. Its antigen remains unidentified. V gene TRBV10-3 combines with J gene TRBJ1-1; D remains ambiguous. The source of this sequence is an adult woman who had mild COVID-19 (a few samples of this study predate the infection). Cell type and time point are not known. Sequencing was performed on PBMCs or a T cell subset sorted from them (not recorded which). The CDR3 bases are TGTGCCACCCGGGCGGGCAACTTGAACACTGAAGCTTTCTTT. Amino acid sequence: CATRAGNLNTEAFF.